The 10 T cell receptor beta chains listed next were all sequenced from one sample in a study of T cell responses to AZD1222 COVID-19 vaccine. Using immunoSEQ multiplex PCR, the repertoire was profiled, and TCRdb retains in-frame clones only, with some absent. The sample includes 95,000 to 150,000 clones, 75% to 85% seen only once; the top ten take roughly a quarter. The sequenced sample was peripheral blood, obtained 28 days after the second AZD1222 dose. The receptors stem from an adult who received the AZD1222 COVID-19 vaccine.

The J gene is TRBJ1-1, the V gene TRBV28; D uncertain. Trimming removed 6 bases at V and 4 bases at J, with 6 bases between. CDR1 MDHEN and CDR2 SYDVKM come from the germline V gene. The CDR3 is made up of 11 amino acids. CDR3 DNA: TGTGCCAGCAGCTCCGCCACTGAAGCTTTCTTT. This encodes CASSSATEAFF.

This rearrangement joins TRBV20-1 to TRBJ1-3; D gene ambiguous. Germline CDR1 DFQATT, CDR2 SNEGSKA (reference sequence). Deletions cut 1 base from V and 3 bases from J, with 1 base between. The CDR3 is 11 amino acids. Here the CDR3 DNA reads TGCAGTGCTAGAGGTGGAAACACCATATATTTT. Amino acid sequence: CSARGGNTIYF.

The CDR3 here is CAISGARGGYGYTF. DNA of the CDR3: TGTGCCATCAGTGGGGCCCGAGGAGGCTATGGCTACACCTTC. The chain couples TRBV10-3 to TRBJ1-2; D gene ambiguous. The V and J ends lost 4 bases and 4 bases respectively, with 13 bases between them. The CDR3 extends over 14 amino acids. The germline gives CDR1 ENHRY, CDR2 SYGVKD.

This clone was seen a few times. The chain carries TRBV3-1 (or the pseudogene TRBV3-2) and TRBJ1-1; D not resolved. The CDR3 length is 14 residues. Germline V gives CDR1 LGHDT, CDR2 YNNKEL (reference sequence). With 7 bases removed from V and 1 base from J, the gap between germline ends came to 13 bases. The CDR3 DNA reads as TGTGCCAGCAAGATTAACTTACAGAACACTGAAGCTTTCTTT. It yields the protein CASKINLQNTEAFF.

V usage is TRBV3-1 (or the pseudogene TRBV3-2) and J usage is TRBJ1-2; maybe TRBD1 (5 bases). CDR3 length equals 15 residues. CDR1 LGHDT and CDR2 YNNKEL come from the germline V gene (reference sequence). V was clipped by 4 bases and J by 7 bases, with 19 bases between them. CDR3 in amino acids: CASSLRGGEGAGYTF. The CDR3 DNA is TGTGCCAGCAGCCTCCGGGGAGGGGAGGGTGCTGGCTACACCTTC.

The gene calls are TRBV19 and TRBJ1-4; D unresolved. Germline loops: CDR1 LNHDA, CDR2 SQIVND (reference sequence). The V and J ends lost 11 bases and 3 bases respectively, with 22 bases between them. The CDR3 is made up of 16 amino acids. CDR3 nucleotides: TGTGCCGGTGCTAGGCCTTTAGGGCCCCCTAATGAAAAACTGTTTTTT. Protein product: CAGARPLGPPNEKLFF.

The rearrangement joins TRBV7-8 to TRBJ2-1, with D maybe TRBD1 (6 bases). This CDR3 region has 18 residues. CDR1 and CDR2 (germline): SGHVS, FQNEAQ. V was pared by 5 bases and J by 7 bases, with 27 bases between. Here the CDR3 DNA reads TGTGCCAGCAGCAAACGATTGCCCGGGGCCAAGAGGGGGAATGAGCAGTTCTTC. Its translation: CASSKRLPGAKRGNEQFF.

The J gene is TRBJ1-5, the V gene TRBV5-5; 10 nucleotides agree with TRBD1. The V gene's germline CDR1 is SGHKS and CDR2 YYEKEE (reference sequence). J was trimmed by 6 bases and V by 4 bases; bases with no gene match: 10. The CDR3 covers 16 residues. DNA of the CDR3: TGTGCCAGCAGCCAGACCGGGACAGGGGTTGGTCAGCCCCAGCATTTT. This codes for CASSQTGTGVGQPQHF.

This sequence joins TRBV29-1 and TRBJ2-3, with 11 bases lining up with TRBD2. Germline CDR1 and CDR2: SQVTM and ANQGSEA. V trimming: 6 bases; J trimming: 0 bases; junction bases outside the gene matches: 14. CDR3 size: 18 residues. The CDR3 region is CSVTGTSGTQASTDTQYF. The CDR3 DNA reads as TGCAGCGTCACCGGGACTAGCGGTACCCAGGCTAGCACAGATACGCAGTATTTT.

There are a few counts of this clone. The chain couples TRBV29-1 to TRBJ1-4; D perhaps matches TRBD1 (6 bases). Germline CDR1 reads SQVTM; CDR2 reads ANQGSEA. Trimming took off 7 bases at V and 2 bases at J, with 14 bases between the two ends. The CDR3 runs 14 residues. CDR3 sequence reads: CSATGLGTNEKLFF. CDR3 coding DNA: TGCAGCGCGACAGGTCTGGGGACTAATGAAAAACTGTTTTTT.